Described below is a single T cell receptor (beta chain) sequence and its context. Its antigen is as yet unknown. This record comes from a study of T-cell reconstitution after alpha-beta-depleted transplantation in children. Points from the study as a whole: Several hundred expanded graft clones reportedly supplied alpha-beta T cells about two months after transplant.

Preparation of the TCRbeta library used unique molecular identifiers. One entry per CDR3 protein, called by TCRdb with MiXCR from the PCR reads. The table lists approximately 430,000 distinct CDR3 sequences, roughly 15% of them singletons. The CDR3 has 13 amino acids. Losses at the gene ends were 3 bases for V and 7 bases for J; bases not matched to a gene: 1. CDR1 and CDR2 (germline): LGHNA, YSLEER. The sequencing here drew on PBMCs, mostly from graft donor cells, taken 360 days after TCRalphabeta/CD19-depleted stem cell transplant. This clonotype was sampled from a boy under three years old who had a stem cell transplant for Wiskott-Aldrich syndrome, so the T cells may come from the graft donor. The chain carries TRBV4-3 and TRBJ1-3, with 9 bases identical to TRBD1. CDR3 residues: CASSHGTGNTIYF. CDR3 DNA sequence: TGCGCCAGCAGCCATGGGACAGGGAACACCATATATTTT.